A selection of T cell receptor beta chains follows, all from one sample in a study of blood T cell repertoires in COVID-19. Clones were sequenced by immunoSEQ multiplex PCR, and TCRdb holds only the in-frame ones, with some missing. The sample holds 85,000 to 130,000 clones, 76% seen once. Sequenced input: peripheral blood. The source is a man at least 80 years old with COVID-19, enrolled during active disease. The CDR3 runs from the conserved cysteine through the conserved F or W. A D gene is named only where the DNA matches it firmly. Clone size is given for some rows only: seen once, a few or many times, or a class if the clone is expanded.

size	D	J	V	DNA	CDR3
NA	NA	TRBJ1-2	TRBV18	TGTGCCAGCTCATACGGGGTTAACTATGGCTACACCTTC	CASSYGVNYGYTF
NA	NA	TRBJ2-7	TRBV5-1	TGCGCCAGCAGCTTTGGGTGGAGGGCTCCCTACGAGCAGTACTTC	CASSFGWRAPYEQYF
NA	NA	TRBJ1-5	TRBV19	TGTGCCAGTAGTATCTTAGGGGATCAGCCCCAGCATTTT	CASSILGDQPQHF
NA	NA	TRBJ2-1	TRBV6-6	TGTGCCAGCAGTGCAACTAGGGAGCGCAAGGGCTATGAGCAGTTCTTC	CASSATRERKGYEQFF
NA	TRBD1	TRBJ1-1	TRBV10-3	TGTGCCATCAGGGGACAGACTGAAGCTTTCTTT	CAIRGQTEAFF
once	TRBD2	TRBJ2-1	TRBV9	TGTGCCAGCAGCGCCCCTCTAGCGGCCCCCTACAATGAGCAGTTCTTC	CASSAPLAAPYNEQFF
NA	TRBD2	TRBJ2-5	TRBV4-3	TGCGCCAGCAGCGAAGGGGCTAGCGGGAGGCAGCAAGAGACCCAGTACTTC	CASSEGASGRQQETQYF
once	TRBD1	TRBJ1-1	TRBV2	TGTGCCAGCAGTGTCTACAGGGGAACTGAAGCTTTCTTT	CASSVYRGTEAFF
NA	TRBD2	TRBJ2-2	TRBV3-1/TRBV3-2	TGTGCCAGCAGCCGAGGACTAGCGGGAGGTCCGAACACCGGGGAGCTGTTTTTT	CASSRGLAGGPNTGELFF
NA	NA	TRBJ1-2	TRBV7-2	TGTGCCAGCAGCGGTGGGACGAAAAGGAGGGACTATGGCTACACCTTC	CASSGGTKRRDYGYTF
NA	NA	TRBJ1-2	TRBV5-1	TGCGCCAGCAGCTTGATTACTCACTATGGCTACACCTTC	CASSLITHYGYTF
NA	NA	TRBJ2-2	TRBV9	TGTGCCAGCAGCCTACTGACTAGCGGGGAGCTGTTTTTT	CASSLLTSGELFF
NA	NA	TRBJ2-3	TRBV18	TGTGCCAGCTCACCACGCCAGGACACAGATACGCAGTATTTT	CASSPRQDTDTQYF
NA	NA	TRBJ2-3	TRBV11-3	TGTGCCAGCAGCTCCAATCGTGGGTTAGCGGTTAGCACAGATACGCAGTATTTT	CASSSNRGLAVSTDTQYF
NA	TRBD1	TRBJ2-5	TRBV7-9	TGTGCCAGCAGCACCGGACAGGGCCGAGAGACCCAGTACTTC	CASSTGQGRETQYF
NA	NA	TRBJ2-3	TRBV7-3	TGTGCCAGCAGCTTTTTCCGGGGAGACCCGGAGATAGATACGCAGTATTTT	CASSFFRGDPEIDTQYF
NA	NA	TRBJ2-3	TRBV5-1	TGCGCCAGCAGTCCAACAGGGTCCCCAGTAGATACGCAGTATTTT	CASSPTGSPVDTQYF
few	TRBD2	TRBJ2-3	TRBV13	TGTGCCAGCAGCTTGCCTAGCGGACGCACAGATACGCAGTATTTT	CASSLPSGRTDTQYF
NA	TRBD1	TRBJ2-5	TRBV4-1	TGCGCCAGCAGCCAAGATGGGACAGGGTTCGGAGAGACCCAGTACTTC	CASSQDGTGFGETQYF
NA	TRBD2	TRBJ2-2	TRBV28	TGTGCCAGCGGGACTAGCGGGAGCACCGGGGAGCTGTTTTTT	CASGTSGSTGELFF
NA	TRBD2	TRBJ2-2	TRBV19	TGTGCCAGTAGTTCGAGCGGGAGGGTCACCGGGGAGCTGTTTTTT	CASSSSGRVTGELFF
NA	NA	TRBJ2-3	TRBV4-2	TGTGCCAGCAGCCAAGCTTACCGGGCCGGAGGGCAGACTACAGATACGCAGTATTTT	CASSQAYRAGGQTTDTQYF
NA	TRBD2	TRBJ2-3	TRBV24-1	TGTGCCACCAGTTCATGGACTAGCGAATTTCTCACAGATACGCAGTATTTT	CATSSWTSEFLTDTQYF
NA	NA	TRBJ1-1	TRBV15	TGTGCCACCAGCAGCCTAGGGGCGAACACTGAAGCTTTCTTT	CATSSLGANTEAFF
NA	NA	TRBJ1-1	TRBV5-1	TGCGCCAGCAGCTTGGATGTGGGAGCGACTGAAGCTTTCTTT	CASSLDVGATEAFF
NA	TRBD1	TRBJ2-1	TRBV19	TGTGCCAGTAGTATCCGGACAGGGCCCTCCTACAATGAGCAGTTCTTC	CASSIRTGPSYNEQFF
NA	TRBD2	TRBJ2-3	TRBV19	TGTGCCAGTAGGGGACTAGCAGAAAGCACAGATACGCAGTATTTT	CASRGLAESTDTQYF
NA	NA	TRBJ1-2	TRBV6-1	TGTGCCAGCAGTGAAGGGGCAGCTCACCTACCATATGGCTACACCTTC	CASSEGAAHLPYGYTF
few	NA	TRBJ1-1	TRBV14	TGTGCCAGCAGCCAAGGCTACAGGTTTCACACTGAAGCTTTCTTT	CASSQGYRFHTEAFF
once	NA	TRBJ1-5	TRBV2	TGTGCCAGCAGTGGGAGGGGCCAGCCCCAGCATTTT	CASSGRGQPQHF
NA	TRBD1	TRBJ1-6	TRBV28	TGTGCCAGCAGCCATGACAGGGCTAATTCACCCCTCCACTTT	CASSHDRANSPLHF
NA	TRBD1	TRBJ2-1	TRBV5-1	TGCGCCAGCAGCATGACAGGGGGGGCCTACAATGAGCAGTTCTTC	CASSMTGGAYNEQFF
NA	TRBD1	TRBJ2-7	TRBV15	TGTGCCACCAGCAGAGCGACAGGGGGGACCTACGAGCAGTACTTC	CATSRATGGTYEQYF
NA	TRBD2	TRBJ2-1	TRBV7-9	TGTGCCAGCAGCCGGGGGGTGGATGAGCAGTTCTTC	CASSRGVDEQFF
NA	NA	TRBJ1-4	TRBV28	TGTGCCAGCAGTTCCCATACAGCGGGAAAACTGTTTTTT	CASSSHTAGKLFF
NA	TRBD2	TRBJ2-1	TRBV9	TGTGCCAGCAGCGTACGACTAGCGGGGAGCTCCTACAATGAGCAGTTCTTC	CASSVRLAGSSYNEQFF
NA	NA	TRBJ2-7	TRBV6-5	TGTGCCAGCAGGAATGGAGGCAACTCCTACGAGCAGTACTTC	CASRNGGNSYEQYF
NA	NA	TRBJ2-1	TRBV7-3	TGTGCCAGCAGCTTAGCAGGTTCGAATGAGCAGTTCTTC	CASSLAGSNEQFF
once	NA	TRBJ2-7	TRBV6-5	TGTGCCAGCAGTCAGGGGGGCTACGAGCAGTACTTC	CASSQGGYEQYF
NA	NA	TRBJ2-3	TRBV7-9	TGTGCCAGCAGCTTAGTGCCGGGGTTGGGCACAGATACGCAGTATTTT	CASSLVPGLGTDTQYF
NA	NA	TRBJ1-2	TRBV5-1	TGCGCCAGCAGCTTGGTAGGACAGACTTATGGCTACACCTTC	CASSLVGQTYGYTF
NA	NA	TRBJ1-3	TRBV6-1	TGTGCCAGCAGTGGTTGGAGTATGAGCTCTGGAAACACCATATATTTT	CASSGWSMSSGNTIYF
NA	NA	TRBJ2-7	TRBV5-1	TGCGCCAGCAGCTTGGACAGGGTGAGCTCCTACGAGCAGTACTTC	CASSLDRVSSYEQYF
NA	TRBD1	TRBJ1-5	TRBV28	TGTGCCAGCAGATCGGGACAGAGGAATCAGCCCCAGCATTTT	CASRSGQRNQPQHF
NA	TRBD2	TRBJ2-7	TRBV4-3	TGCGCCAGCAGCATCGGGACTAGCGGAGCCTACGAGCAGTACTTC	CASSIGTSGAYEQYF
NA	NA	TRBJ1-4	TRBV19	TGTGCCAGTAGTATGCGAGGATTTGCAACTAATGAAAAACTGTTTTTT	CASSMRGFATNEKLFF
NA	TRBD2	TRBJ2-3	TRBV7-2	TGTGCCAGCAGCTTAGGGGTCGGGAGCGGGAGGGTCCTAGGTACGCAGTATTTT	CASSLGVGSGRVLGTQYF
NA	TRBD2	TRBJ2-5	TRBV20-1	TGCAGTGCTAGTACTAGCGAAGAGACCCAGTACTTC	CSASTSEETQYF
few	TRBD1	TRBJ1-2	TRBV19	TGTGCCAGTACCCTAGGCACAGGGGCGTACTATGGCTACACCTTC	CASTLGTGAYYGYTF
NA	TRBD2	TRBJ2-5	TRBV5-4	TGTGCCAGCAGCGCCATAGCGGGAGGGAGGAAAGAGACCCAGTACTTC	CASSAIAGGRKETQYF
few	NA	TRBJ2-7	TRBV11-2	TGTGCCAGCAGCTTAGATGGATGGACAATCAACGAGCAGTACTTC	CASSLDGWTINEQYF
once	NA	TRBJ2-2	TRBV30	TGTGCCTGGAGCCGCCGGGACACGGGAACCGGGGAGCTGTTTTTT	CAWSRRDTGTGELFF
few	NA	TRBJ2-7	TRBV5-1	TGCGCCAGCAGCTTGGGACTAGGCGCTGGCGAGCAGTACTTC	CASSLGLGAGEQYF
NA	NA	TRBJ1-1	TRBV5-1	TGCGCCAGCAGCGAACAGGGAAACACTGAAGCTTTCTTT	CASSEQGNTEAFF
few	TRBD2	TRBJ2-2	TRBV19	TGTGCCAGTAGTTTCCTAGCGGGAGGGCCCGGCACCGGGGAGCTGTTTTTT	CASSFLAGGPGTGELFF
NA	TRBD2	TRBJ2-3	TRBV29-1	TGCAGCGTTGTTGGGGCTAGCGGGGGCACAGATACGCAGTATTTT	CSVVGASGGTDTQYF
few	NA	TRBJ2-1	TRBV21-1	TGTGCCAGCAGCAAAGATAGGTACACAGGATCACCCTACAATGAGCAGTTCTTC	CASSKDRYTGSPYNEQFF